What follows is one TCR beta chain and its context. Its specificity is not known. Method: immunoSEQ multiplex PCR; TCRdb's copy keeps in-frame clones and lacks some. The profile shows 25,000 to 35,000 clones, roughly 82% of them singletons. Germline V lookup: CDR1 MNHNS, CDR2 SASEGT. This CDR3 comprises 13 residues. Trimming stripped 7 bases from V and 0 bases from J, with 9 bases between. The sample comes from a study of memory B cells and T cells in multiple sclerosis. Separate sequencing covered autoproliferating (CFSE-dim) and non-proliferating (CFSE-high) T cells from stimulus-free culture. About 50 million CFSE-labeled PBMCs were cultured 7 days unstimulated, then replicate wells were pooled. The PBMCs received roughly 0.5 uM CFSE and serum-free culture with no added stimuli.

The chain joins TRBV6-1 to TRBJ1-1; no firm D call. Sequencing was carried out using PBMCs from blood kept in culture. This receptor was identified in a human donor with multiple sclerosis. The CDR3 DNA sequence: TGTGCCAGCATGGAGAGTATGAACACTGAAGCTTTCTTT. Protein sequence: CASMESMNTEAFF.